The entry that follows covers one T cell receptor (beta chain) sequence. After removal of 2 bases from V and 0 bases from J, the junction contained 7 bases not matched to a gene. Germline loops: CDR1 SGDLS, CDR2 YYNGEE. The CDR3 has 17 amino acids. Clones were read by immunoSEQ multiplex PCR, and TCRdb kept only the in-frame ones, dropping some. Found here are 50,000 to 75,000 clones, around 90% of them singletons; the top ten hold approximately 5.2%. This sample stems from a study of OX40 agonist ivuxolimab in advanced cancers. Background on the study: Hepatocellular carcinoma, melanoma, renal cell or head and neck cancer was diagnosed in the dose-escalation patients.

This receptor was identified in an adult with an advanced solid tumor such as melanoma, head and neck, liver or kidney cancer. Sequencing was performed on CD4+ or CD8+ T cells sorted from blood, taken in a trial of the OX40 agonist ivuxolimab. The J gene is TRBJ1-4, the V gene TRBV9, with 7 bases lining up with TRBD1. DNA of the CDR3: TGTGCCAGCAGCGTTCGAGGGACAGCCGCAACTAATGAAAAACTGTTTTTT. Encoded protein: CASSVRGTAATNEKLFF.